The source of this TCR beta chain is a study of beta chain features in type 1 diabetes. General observations from the study: PCR may have favored shorter templates equally in patients and controls. A closer apparent resemblance between naive, central memory and Treg TCRB repertoires was seen in patients than in healthy donors.

The table lists this clone with a few counts. The antigen remains undetermined. Every bit of the isolated RNA underwent reverse transcription, so sequencing read expressed TCRB transcripts. Profiled with immunoSEQ multiplex PCR; TCRdb holds only in-frame clones, not every one. The table has about 250,000 clones, less than 15% seen once. The sample comprised naive CD4+ T cells from blood. This TCR was recovered from a woman between 40 and 55 years old in good health.

For the CDR3, the DNA is TGCGCCAGCAGTCGGACAGGGGAAGATAATTCACCCCTCCACTTT. Residues: CASSRTGEDNSPLHF. V usage is TRBV10-2 and J usage is TRBJ1-6; 9 nucleotides line up with TRBD1. The trim removed 5 bases at V and 5 bases at J, leaving 4 bases unmatched. Germline lookup yields CDR1 WSHSY and CDR2 SAAADI. The CDR3 runs to 15 residues.